Following are 14 T cell receptor beta chains from one sample sequenced in a study of T cell changes during pregnancy in multiple sclerosis. Using immunoSEQ multiplex PCR, the repertoire was profiled, and TCRdb retains in-frame clones only, with some absent. The sample contains 40,000 to 50,000 clones, 90% of which appear only once. Source: CD8+ T cells from peripheral blood mononuclear cells, taken in the first trimester of pregnancy. Receptor source: a female donor with multiple sclerosis, enrolled in a pregnancy study.

The rearrangement joins TRBV9 to TRBJ1-3, with D tentatively TRBD1 (6 bases). The CDR3 spans 15 residues. Trimming stripped 3 bases from V and 3 bases from J, with 13 bases between. CDR1 is SGDLS and CDR2 is YYNGEE in the germline V gene. This CDR3 is CASSATQGDGNTIYF. The DNA of the CDR3 is TGTGCCAGCAGCGCGACACAGGGTGATGGAAACACCATATATTTT.

This clone is a singleton in its sample. The rearrangement joins TRBV6-1 to TRBJ1-1; 9 nucleotides align to TRBD1. V was pared by 2 bases and J by 2 bases, with 15 bases of the junction left unmatched. The CDR3 covers 19 residues. Germline loops: CDR1 MNHNS, CDR2 SASEGT. The CDR3 loop is CASSEWDRERGQGNTEAFF. Here the CDR3 DNA reads TGTGCCAGCAGTGAATGGGACAGGGAGCGGGGTCAAGGAAACACTGAAGCTTTCTTT.

The CDR3 nucleotides are TGTGCCAGCAGCTTAGAGGACAGGACAAACAATGAGCAGTTCTTC. Its protein is CASSLEDRTNNEQFF. The chain is built from TRBV7-6 and TRBJ2-1, with 7 bases lining up with TRBD1. The junction had 5 bases not matched to a gene; V was cut back by 1 base and J by 5 bases. This CDR3 is built from 15 residues. Germline-derived CDR1 and CDR2 are SGHVS and FNYEAQ. Full variable domain (outside the CDR3, taken from reference TRBV7-6 and TRBJ2-1): GAGVSQSPRYKVTKRGQDVALRCDPISGHVSLYWYRQALGQGPEFLTYFNYEAQQDKSGLPNDRFSAERPEGSISTLTIQRTEQRDSAMYRCASSLEDRTNNEQFFGPGTRLTVL.

The V gene is TRBV7-9, the J gene TRBJ2-1; D is unresolved. The CDR3 has 11 amino acids. Germline CDR1 is SEHNR and CDR2 is FQNEAQ (reference sequence). V lost 5 bases, J lost 13 bases, and 12 bases lay in between. The CDR3: CASSPSPGQFF. The DNA for the CDR3 is TGTGCCAGCAGCCCGAGTCCTGGTCAGTTCTTC.

This clone was observed a few times. The chain employs TRBV5-4 and TRBJ2-5; TRBD1 agrees at 7 bases. V lost 4 bases and J lost 1; bases outside the gene matches: 1. CDR1 is SGHNT, CDR2 YYREEE, per germline (reference sequence). The length of the CDR3 is 13 residues. CDR3 nucleotide sequence: TGTGCCAGCAGCCGGGACAGCCAAGAGACCCAGTACTTC. Its protein is CASSRDSQETQYF.

The V and J genes are TRBV27 and TRBJ2-1; 9 bases map to TRBD1. Germline-derived CDR1 and CDR2 are MNHEY and SMNVEV (reference sequence). This CDR3 is built from 17 residues. The J segment lost 0 bases and the V segment lost 4 bases, leaving 7 bases of the junction unmatched. CDR3 nucleotides: TGTGCCAGCAGTTGGAGGGGGACAGGGAGCTCCTACAATGAGCAGTTCTTC. It codes for CASSWRGTGSSYNEQFF.

This clone was counted once. In nucleotides, the CDR3 is TGTGCCAGCAGCCCCCTCGGGGGGGCAGGGGAGACCCAGTACTTC. This translates into CASSPLGGAGETQYF. This chain links TRBV27 with TRBJ2-5, with 8 bases fitting TRBD2. The J segment lost 5 bases and the V segment lost 6 bases, leaving 11 bases of the junction unmatched. The length of the CDR3 is 15 residues. The germline V gene has CDR1 MNHEY and CDR2 SMNVEV (reference sequence).

The rearrangement uses TRBV6-4 and TRBJ2-3; TRBD1 aligns across 8 bases. V shed 5 bases and J 1 base; nucleotides not matched to a gene: 8. The V gene's germline CDR1 is MRHNA and CDR2 SNTAGT. The CDR3 is 16 amino acids. The CDR3 DNA reads TGTGCCAGCAGTTCCGACAGGGGCGGGGGCACAGATACGCAGTATTTT. It specifies CASSSDRGGGTDTQYF.

The gene calls are TRBV5-1 and TRBJ2-3; TRBD2 agrees at 9 bases. The CDR3 runs to 14 residues. Germline loops: CDR1 SGHRS, CDR2 YFSETQ. V trimming: 6 bases; J trimming: 4 bases; junction bases outside the gene matches: 6. CDR3 nucleotides: TGCGCCAGCATGGATGGCGGGAGGGCAGATACGCAGTATTTT. It yields the protein CASMDGGRADTQYF. The whole variable domain, remainder taken from reference TRBV5-1 and TRBJ2-3, is KAGVTQTPRYLIKTRGQQVTLSCSPISGHRSVSWYQQTPGQGLQFLFEYFSETQRNKGNFPGRFSGRQFSNSRSEMNVSTLELGDSALYLCASMDGGRADTQYFGPGTRLTVL.

This rearrangement joins TRBV27 to TRBJ2-3; 9 nucleotides align to TRBD1. Trimming took 5 bases from V and 2 from J; bases not matched to a gene: 8. The CDR3 is made up of 16 amino acids. Germline V lookup: CDR1 MNHEY, CDR2 SMNVEV (reference sequence). The CDR3, as DNA: TGTGCCAGCAGTACGGGGACAGGGATACTCACAGATACGCAGTATTTT. This encodes CASSTGTGILTDTQYF.

The chain couples TRBV5-8 to TRBJ1-4; 7 nucleotides line up with TRBD1. V was clipped by 0 bases and J by 7 bases; unmatched bases: 18. This CDR3 has 19 residues. Germline CDR1 is SGHTS and CDR2 is YDEGEE. CDR3 nucleotides: TGTGCCAGCAGCTTGGCCCCGACAATCTGGCAGGGGGTCGGTGAAAAACTGTTTTTT. Its protein is CASSLAPTIWQGVGEKLFF.

The rearrangement links TRBV6-1 to TRBJ2-5; no definite D call. The J call may be incorrect, as the DNA end agrees better with TRBJ2-7. Germline V gene data show CDR1 as MNHNS and CDR2 as SASEGT. The CDR3 spans 15 residues. The CDR3 nucleotides are TGTGCCAGCACCGAGGAAGACGTGATTGGAGACGAGCAGTACTTC. This sequence encodes CASTEEDVIGDEQYF.

CDR3 residues: CASSLGSGGNQPQHF. In DNA form, the CDR3 reads TGTGCCAGCAGCTTAGGTTCCGGGGGCAATCAGCCCCAGCATTTT. V is TRBV7-8 and J is TRBJ1-5; D is unclear. V lost 1 base and J 2 bases, leaving 9 bases between the germline ends. The length of the CDR3 is 15 residues. Looked up from germline, CDR1 is SGHVS and CDR2 is FQNEAQ.

The chain links TRBV27 to TRBJ1-1; D perhaps matches TRBD1 (6 bases). The CDR3 has 16 amino acids. Per germline, CDR1 MNHEY and CDR2 SMNVEV (reference sequence). V lost 4 bases and J lost 5, with 20 bases in between. CDR3 bases: TGTGCCAGCAGTTCATCACGCTCGGGGGGCTGGACTGAAGCTTTCTTT. The encoded protein is CASSSSRSGGWTEAFF.